This T cell receptor beta chain originates from a study of blood T cells in healthy people across ages. Study-wide background: Template-switching capture recovered about one barcoded beta molecule per two T cells.

Aged roughly 6 to 100, donors were systemically healthy Caucasians from Russia. Samples each had at least 5.5 micrograms of total RNA extracted. It was with a sample-barcoded 5' primer and a J-beta primer mix that a second PCR of roughly 7 to 12 cycles was run. Every sample returned 2.5 million or more CDR3-containing paired-end reads. MiXCR, run by TCRdb on the 5' RACE reads, gives a single entry per CDR3 protein. The sample contains about a million distinct CDR3 sequences, less than 45% of which appear only once. This clonotype was counted between two and nine times. This CDR3 is 15 amino acids long. V gave up 2 bases and J gave up 1 base; unmatched junction bases: 3. The V gene's germline CDR1 is SGHRS and CDR2 YFSETQ.

The chain combines TRBV5-1 with TRBJ1-1, with TRBD1 matching 9 bases. The source is a young man in good health. The sample was blood. The CDR3: CASSFGTGPNTEAFF. The CDR3 DNA reads as TGCGCCAGCAGCTTCGGGACAGGGCCGAACACTGAAGCTTTCTTT.